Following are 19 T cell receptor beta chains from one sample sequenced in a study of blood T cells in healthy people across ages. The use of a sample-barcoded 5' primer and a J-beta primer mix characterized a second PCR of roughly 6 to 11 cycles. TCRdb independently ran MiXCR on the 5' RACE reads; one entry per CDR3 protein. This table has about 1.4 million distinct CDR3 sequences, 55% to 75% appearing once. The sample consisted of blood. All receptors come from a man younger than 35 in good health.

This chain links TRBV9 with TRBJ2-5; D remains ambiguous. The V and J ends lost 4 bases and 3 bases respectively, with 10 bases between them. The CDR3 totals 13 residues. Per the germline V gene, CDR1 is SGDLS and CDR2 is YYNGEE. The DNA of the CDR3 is TGTGCCAGCAGCCCAAGGTTTGAAGAGACCCAGTACTTC. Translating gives CASSPRFEETQYF.

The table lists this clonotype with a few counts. CDR3 DNA sequence: TGTGCCAGCAGCTTGCGGTGGGTCACAGATACGCAGTATTTT. As protein: CASSLRWVTDTQYF. V is TRBV11-1 and J is TRBJ2-3; D gene uncertain. This CDR3 contains 14 residues. Trimming left V 3 bases short and J 2 bases short, with 9 bases between. CDR1 and CDR2 (germline): SGHAT, FQDESV (reference sequence).

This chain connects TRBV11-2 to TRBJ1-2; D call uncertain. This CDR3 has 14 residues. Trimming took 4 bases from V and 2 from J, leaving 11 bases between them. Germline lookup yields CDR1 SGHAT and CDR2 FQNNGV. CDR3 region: CASSSARRNYGYTF. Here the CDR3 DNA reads TGTGCCAGCAGCTCCGCCAGACGGAACTATGGCTACACCTTC.

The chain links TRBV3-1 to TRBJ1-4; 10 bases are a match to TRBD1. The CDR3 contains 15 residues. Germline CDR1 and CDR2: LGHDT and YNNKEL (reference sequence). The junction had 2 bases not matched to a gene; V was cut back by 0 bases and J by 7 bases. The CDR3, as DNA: TGTGCCAGCAGCCAAGATGGGGACAGGGGTGAAAAACTGTTTTTT. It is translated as CASSQDGDRGEKLFF. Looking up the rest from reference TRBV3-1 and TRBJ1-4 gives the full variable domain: DTAVSQTPKYLVTQMGNDKSIKCEQNLGHDTMYWYKQDSKKFLKIMFSYNNKELIINETVPNRFSPKSPDKAHLNLHINSLELGDSAVYFCASSQDGDRGEKLFFGSGTQLSVL.

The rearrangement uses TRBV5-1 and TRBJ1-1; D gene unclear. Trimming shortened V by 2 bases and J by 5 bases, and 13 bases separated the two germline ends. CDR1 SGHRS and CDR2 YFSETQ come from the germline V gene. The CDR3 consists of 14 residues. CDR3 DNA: TGCGCCAGCAGCTTTGTTGGGGAAGGGACTGAAGCTTTCTTT. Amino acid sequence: CASSFVGEGTEAFF.

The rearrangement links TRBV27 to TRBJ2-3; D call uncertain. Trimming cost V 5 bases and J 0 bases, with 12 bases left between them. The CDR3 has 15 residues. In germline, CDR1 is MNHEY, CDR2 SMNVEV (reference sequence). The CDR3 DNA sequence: TGTGCCAGCAGTCCAACGAGACTGAGCACAGATACGCAGTATTTT. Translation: CASSPTRLSTDTQYF.

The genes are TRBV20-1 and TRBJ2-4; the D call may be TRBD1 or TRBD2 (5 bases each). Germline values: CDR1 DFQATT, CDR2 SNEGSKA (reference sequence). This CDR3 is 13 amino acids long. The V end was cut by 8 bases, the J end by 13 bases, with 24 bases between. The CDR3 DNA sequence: TGCAGTATCCCGGGGCCTACTGCGAGGGAGCAGTACTTC. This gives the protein CSIPGPTAREQYF.

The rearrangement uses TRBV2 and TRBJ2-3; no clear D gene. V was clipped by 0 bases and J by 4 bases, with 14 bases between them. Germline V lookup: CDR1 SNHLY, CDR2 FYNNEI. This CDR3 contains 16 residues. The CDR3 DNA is TGTGCCAGCAGTGAAGCGCCCCAGTCCGTTTCAGATACGCAGTATTTT. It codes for CASSEAPQSVSDTQYF.

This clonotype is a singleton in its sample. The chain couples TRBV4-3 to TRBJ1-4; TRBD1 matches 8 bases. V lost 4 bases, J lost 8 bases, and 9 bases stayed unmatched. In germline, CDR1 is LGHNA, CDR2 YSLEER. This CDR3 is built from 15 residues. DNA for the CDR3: TGCGCCAGCAGCCCCATCCAGGGGGCTGAAGAAAAACTGTTTTTT. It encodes CASSPIQGAEEKLFF.

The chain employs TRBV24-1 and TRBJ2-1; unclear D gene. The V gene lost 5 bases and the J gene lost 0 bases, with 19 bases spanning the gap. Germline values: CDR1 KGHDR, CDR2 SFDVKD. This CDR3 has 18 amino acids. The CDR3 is CATSGDTEDSSSYNEQFF. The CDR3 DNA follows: TGTGCCACCAGTGGGGATACGGAAGACTCGAGCTCCTACAATGAGCAGTTCTTC.

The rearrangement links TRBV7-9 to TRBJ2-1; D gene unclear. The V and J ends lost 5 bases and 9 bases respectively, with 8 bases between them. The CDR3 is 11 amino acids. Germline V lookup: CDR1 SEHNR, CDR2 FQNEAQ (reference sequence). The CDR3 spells CASSVDIEQFF. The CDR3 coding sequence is TGTGCCAGCAGCGTAGACATTGAGCAGTTCTTC.

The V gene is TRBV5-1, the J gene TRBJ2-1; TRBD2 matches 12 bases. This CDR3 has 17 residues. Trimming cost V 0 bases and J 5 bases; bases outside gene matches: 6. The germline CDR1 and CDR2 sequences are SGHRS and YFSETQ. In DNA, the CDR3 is TGCGCCAGCAGCTTGGTTACTAGCGGGGGGCAGAACAATGAGCAGTTCTTC. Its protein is CASSLVTSGGQNNEQFF.

The chain's CDR3 is CASSSPGSNNSPLHF. The CDR3 nucleotides read TGCGCCAGCAGTAGCCCCGGGAGTAATAATTCACCCCTCCACTTT. V gene TRBV5-1 combines with J gene TRBJ1-6; no firm D call. Germline CDR1 SGHRS, CDR2 YFSETQ. V lost 5 bases to trimming and J lost 5 bases, with 14 bases between them. The CDR3 length is 15 residues.

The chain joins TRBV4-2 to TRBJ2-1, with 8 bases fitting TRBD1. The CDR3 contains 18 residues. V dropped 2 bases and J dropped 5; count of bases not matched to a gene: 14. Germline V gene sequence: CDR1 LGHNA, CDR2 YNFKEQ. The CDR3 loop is CASSQTRWSGQADNEQFF. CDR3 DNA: TGTGCCAGCAGCCAAACAAGATGGTCGGGACAGGCCGACAATGAGCAGTTCTTC.

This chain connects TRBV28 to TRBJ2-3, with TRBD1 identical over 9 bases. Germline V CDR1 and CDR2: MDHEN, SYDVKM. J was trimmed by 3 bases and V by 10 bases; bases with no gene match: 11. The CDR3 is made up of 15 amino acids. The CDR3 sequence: CANLPGQGWTDTQYF. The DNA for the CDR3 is TGTGCCAACTTACCGGGACAGGGTTGGACAGATACGCAGTATTTT.

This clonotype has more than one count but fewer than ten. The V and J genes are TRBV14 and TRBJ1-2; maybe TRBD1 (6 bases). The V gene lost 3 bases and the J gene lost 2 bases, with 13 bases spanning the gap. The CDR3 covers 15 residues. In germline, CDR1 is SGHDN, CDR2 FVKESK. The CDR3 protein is CASSHGTLWNYGYTF. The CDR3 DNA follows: TGTGCCAGCAGCCACGGGACACTTTGGAACTATGGCTACACCTTC. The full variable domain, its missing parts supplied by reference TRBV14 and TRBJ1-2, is EAGVTQFPSHSVIEKGQTVTLRCDPISGHDNLYWYRRVMGKEIKFLLHFVKESKQDESGMPNNRFLAERTGGTYSTLKVQPAELEDSGVYFCASSHGTLWNYGYTFGSGTRLTVV.

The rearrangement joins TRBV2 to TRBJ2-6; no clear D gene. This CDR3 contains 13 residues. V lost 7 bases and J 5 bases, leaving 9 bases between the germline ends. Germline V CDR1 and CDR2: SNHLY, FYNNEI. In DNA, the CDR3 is TGTGCCAGCATGATGGGCAGGGCCAACGTCCTGACTTTC. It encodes CASMMGRANVLTF.

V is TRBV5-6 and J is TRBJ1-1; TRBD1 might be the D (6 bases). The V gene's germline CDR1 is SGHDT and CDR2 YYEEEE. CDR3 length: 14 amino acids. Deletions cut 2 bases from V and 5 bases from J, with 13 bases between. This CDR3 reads CASSFGQLLTEAFF. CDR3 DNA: TGTGCCAGCAGCTTCGGACAGTTGCTAACTGAAGCTTTCTTT.

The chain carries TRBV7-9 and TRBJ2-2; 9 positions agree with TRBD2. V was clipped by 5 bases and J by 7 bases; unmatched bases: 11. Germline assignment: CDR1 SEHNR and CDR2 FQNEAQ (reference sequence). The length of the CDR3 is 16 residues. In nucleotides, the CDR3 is TGTGCCAGCAGCGTCTCTGAGCGGGGGGAAGTCGGGGAGCTGTTTTTT. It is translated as CASSVSERGEVGELFF.